These T cell receptor beta chains were read from a single sample in a study of shared clonotypes between healthy human individuals. Some clones are missing from TCRdb's copy, which holds only in-frame ones; the method was immunoSEQ multiplex PCR. The repertoire holds approximately 97,000 clones, with 67% as singletons. The specimen sequenced was memory CD8+ T cells sorted from blood. Source of these receptors: a man aged 25 to 40 in good health. The CDR3 runs from the conserved cysteine through the conserved F or W. D genes are given only for firm matches. Only some rows state a clone size, as once, few, many or a class for expanded clones.

CDR3 DNA,CDR3 protein,clone size,D gene,V gene,J gene
TGTGCCAGCAGCCCCTCGGGGGTCGGTGGCTACACCTTC,CASSPSGVGGYTF,-,-,TRBV11-2,TRBJ1-2
TGTGCCACCAGCAGAGATAGAGCGGGACGTCCCTACAATGAGCAGTTCTTC,CATSRDRAGRPYNEQFF,-,TRBD2,TRBV15,TRBJ2-1
TGTGCCAGCAGTGACTCTACGGGGGCAGCTGAGCAGTTCTTC,CASSDSTGAAEQFF,-,-,TRBV6-4,TRBJ2-1
TGTGCCAGCTTAAGGCCTCGCCGGGACAGGGTTTTTGCAGATACGCAGTATTTT,CASLRPRRDRVFADTQYF,few,TRBD1,TRBV7-9,TRBJ2-3
TGTGCCATCAGTGAGCCACAAGTCCCGGGAGGGGTACACACCTACGAGCAGTACTTC,CAISEPQVPGGVHTYEQYF,once,TRBD2,TRBV10-3,TRBJ2-7
TGTGCCAGCAGCGGGCAGGGGACAGAAGCTTTCTTT,CASSGQGTEAFF,-,-,TRBV9,TRBJ1-1
TGTGCCAGCAGTTCCATCAACTCCTACGAGCAGTACTTC,CASSSINSYEQYF,-,-,TRBV28,TRBJ2-7
TGCGCCAGCAGTGAGCTGAGTACCATTCCAGGACAGCCCCAGCATTTT,CASSELSTIPGQPQHF,-,-,TRBV10-2,TRBJ1-5
TGTGCCAGCAGCCAAGAAATGGGGGCAGGAAACACCATATATTTT,CASSQEMGAGNTIYF,-,-,TRBV14,TRBJ1-3
TGTGCCAGTGGCTATTCCTACAATGAGCAGTTCTTC,CASGYSYNEQFF,once,-,TRBV28,TRBJ2-1
TGCAGCGTTGAATCGAGCGTGAGGGGTGCCGGGGAGCTGTTTTTT,CSVESSVRGAGELFF,-,-,TRBV29-1,TRBJ2-2
TGCGCCAGCAGCTTGGAGCGCAGGGCAGTAGATACGCAGTATTTT,CASSLERRAVDTQYF,-,-,TRBV5-1,TRBJ2-3
TGTGCCAGCAGTTTATCTGGCAGGGAAGCTTTCTTT,CASSLSGREAFF,many,-,TRBV27,TRBJ1-1
TGTGCCAGCAGTGAACGACCGAACTATGGCTACACCTTC,CASSERPNYGYTF,-,-,TRBV6-1,TRBJ1-2
TGTGCCAGCAGACCCGTAGCGAGGCAGCCCCAGCATTTT,CASRPVARQPQHF,-,-,TRBV6-6,TRBJ1-5
TGTGCCAGCAGCGTAGGGGGAGGGACAACCCAAGAGACCCAGTACTTC,CASSVGGGTTQETQYF,once,-,TRBV9,TRBJ2-5
TGTGCCAGCACCGACCTGACAGCTTTCTTT,CASTDLTAFF,-,-,TRBV2,TRBJ1-1
TGTGCCAGCAGCCCCGACAGGGAGCAAGAGACCCAGTACTTC,CASSPDREQETQYF,few,TRBD1,TRBV13,TRBJ2-5
TGTGCCAGCAGTTTAATGGGGAACTCCTACGAGCAGTACTTC,CASSLMGNSYEQYF,few,-,TRBV28,TRBJ2-7
TGTGCCAGCAGCCCACAGCCAAGGGCCGGCCTAGATACGCAGTATTTT,CASSPQPRAGLDTQYF,-,-,TRBV7-9,TRBJ2-3
TGTGCCAGCAGCTTAGGACAGGGCAAGGGCGAGCAGTACTTC,CASSLGQGKGEQYF,few,TRBD1,TRBV7-9,TRBJ2-7
TGTGCCAGCAGCCAAGGCGCGACAGGCCCCTACGAGCAGTACTTC,CASSQGATGPYEQYF,-,-,TRBV5-4,TRBJ2-7
TGTGCCAGCAGCGTAAGGGGACAGACCAACACAGATACGCAGTATTTT,CASSVRGQTNTDTQYF,-,TRBD1,TRBV9,TRBJ2-3
TGTGCCAGCAGTAAAAACAGGCCCCAGCATTTT,CASSKNRPQHF,-,-,TRBV6-5,TRBJ1-5
TGTGCCAGCAGCAGGACGGTGAACACCGGGGAGCTGTTTTTT,CASSRTVNTGELFF,-,-,TRBV5-6,TRBJ2-2
TGTGCCAGCAGTATCGTAGGGGCCTACGAGCAGTACTTC,CASSIVGAYEQYF,-,-,TRBV6-5,TRBJ2-7
TGTGCCAGCAGTAAGGACAGGTGGGGCGAGCAGTACTTC,CASSKDRWGEQYF,-,TRBD1,TRBV2,TRBJ2-7
TGTGCCAGCAGCTTAGGGGAACTAGTTTACAATGAGCAGTTCTTC,CASSLGELVYNEQFF,-,-,TRBV11-3,TRBJ2-1
TGCGCCAGCAGCCCCCGACAGGGGGCTTCCTACGAGCAGTACTTC,CASSPRQGASYEQYF,-,TRBD1,TRBV4-1,TRBJ2-7
TGTGCCAGCAGCCCTCCTGGGACTAGCGGCACAGATACGCAGTATTTT,CASSPPGTSGTDTQYF,-,TRBD2,TRBV2,TRBJ2-3
TGTGCCAGCAGTGAAAGAGGTCAGGAGAATAACAATGAGCAGTTCTTC,CASSERGQENNNEQFF,-,-,TRBV25-1,TRBJ2-1
TGTGCCAGCAGCGACAGTAAGGGATCTGAAGCTTTCTTT,CASSDSKGSEAFF,-,-,TRBV6-6,TRBJ1-1
TGTGCCAGCAATGAGCGATTAGCGGGGCGAAATGAGCAGTTCTTC,CASNERLAGRNEQFF,-,TRBD2,TRBV7-2,TRBJ2-1
TGTGCCAGCAGCGGACCACAAACCACAGATACGCAGTATTTT,CASSGPQTTDTQYF,many,-,TRBV6-1,TRBJ2-3
TGTGCCAGCAGAGGGGACAGCTACACAGATACGCAGTATTTT,CASRGDSYTDTQYF,-,TRBD1,TRBV28,TRBJ2-3
TGTGCCAGCAGCTTCGGGGCCTACAATGAGCAGTTCTTC,CASSFGAYNEQFF,-,-,TRBV7-6,TRBJ2-1
TGTGCCAGTAACACCGAGGGAAACACCATATATTTT,CASNTEGNTIYF,once,-,TRBV19,TRBJ1-3
TGTGCCAGCAGCTTCAGTCTCGGTGCAGGGGCCAACGTCCTGACTTTC,CASSFSLGAGANVLTF,few,-,TRBV11-1,TRBJ2-6
TGTGCCAGCAGTGGCCAGGGGGGGAGCGATGGCTACACCTTC,CASSGQGGSDGYTF,many,TRBD1,TRBV6-5,TRBJ1-2
TGTGCCAGCAGTGACACAGGGAGCTCCTACAATGAGCAGTTCTTC,CASSDTGSSYNEQFF,many,-,TRBV6-4,TRBJ2-1
TGTGCCAGCAGCGGCAGGGGGCGCGGTATCTATGGCTACACCTTC,CASSGRGRGIYGYTF,-,TRBD1,TRBV7-9,TRBJ1-2
TGTGCCAGCAGCGTAGCCTCACCGGGACAGGGAATGACTGGTGGCTACACCTTC,CASSVASPGQGMTGGYTF,-,TRBD1,TRBV9,TRBJ1-2
TGTGCCAGCAGTTTTTTTTACCACAAAGGGGGGCTAGCGGGAAGTATAGCCAAAAACATTCAGTACTTC,CASSFFYHKGGLAGSIAKNIQYF,-,TRBD2,TRBV28,TRBJ2-4
TGTGCCAGCACCCCGGGTTGGGGGGGGAGTGACACTGAAGCTTTCTTT,CASTPGWGGSDTEAFF,-,-,TRBV4-2,TRBJ1-1
TGCAGCGTTGAAGATCGCCCTGGTTTTCCTAACTATGGCTACACCTTC,CSVEDRPGFPNYGYTF,-,-,TRBV29-1,TRBJ1-2
TGTGCCAGCAAGCTGGTGCTGGAGGAAACCGGGGAGCTGTTTTTT,CASKLVLEETGELFF,-,-,TRBV27,TRBJ2-2
TGTGCCAGCAGCCTCAAGGTGGGGGTCACAGATACGCAGTATTTT,CASSLKVGVTDTQYF,-,-,TRBV11-2,TRBJ2-3
TGTGCCATCAGTGAGGCAACGGGACTGGATAACTATGGCTACACCTTC,CAISEATGLDNYGYTF,-,-,TRBV10-3,TRBJ1-2
TGCGCCAGCAGCCAAGGGACTAGCGGGGGCAACACCGGGGAGCTGTTTTTT,CASSQGTSGGNTGELFF,-,TRBD2,TRBV4-3,TRBJ2-2